Following are 7 T cell receptor beta chains from one sample sequenced in a study of follicular helper T cells after annual influenza vaccination. TCRdb's table, derived via immunoSEQ multiplex PCR, lists solely in-frame clones and lacks some. This table holds around 3,000 clones, 84% found once. Sample time point: 2014-2015 season, 7 days after vaccination. The material sequenced was CXCR5+ CD38- circulating T follicular helper cells from blood, taken 7 days after influenza vaccination. Subset described: circulating Tfh, non-naive CD4+CXCR5+PD-1+ (ICOS+CD38+ or ICOS-CD38-). The source is an adult who received the influenza vaccine.

In DNA, the CDR3 is TGTGCCAGCAGCACGGGGGGTGGGGGACTCGGCTACGAGCAGTACTTC. Amino acid sequence: CASSTGGGGLGYEQYF. V usage is TRBV5-4 and J usage is TRBJ2-7; 7 bases fit TRBD2. J was trimmed by 3 bases and V by 4 bases; bases with no gene match: 13. Germline assignment: CDR1 SGHNT and CDR2 YYREEE (reference sequence). The CDR3 is made up of 16 amino acids.

Turning to this clone: A junction boundary mismatches the germline segment, possibly from a read error. This rearrangement joins TRBV7-7 to TRBJ2-1, with TRBD1 matching over 7 bases. Germline V CDR1 and CDR2: SSHAT, FNYEAQ (reference sequence). The CDR3 has 13 residues. CDR3 protein: CASSLDRDNEQFF. The DNA for the CDR3 is TGTGCTAGCAGTCTCGACAGGGACAATGAGCAGTTCTTC. Looking up the rest from reference TRBV7-7 and TRBJ2-1 gives the full variable domain: GAGVSQSPRYKVTKRGQDVTLRCDPISSHATLYWYQQALGQGPEFLTYFNYEAQPDKSGLPSDRFSAERPEGSISTLTIQRTEQRDSAMYRCASSLDRDNEQFFGPGTRLTVL.

V is TRBV9 and J is TRBJ2-1, with 7 bases matching TRBD1. The germline gives CDR1 SGDLS, CDR2 YYNGEE. The J segment lost 4 bases and the V segment lost 2 bases, leaving 6 bases of the junction unmatched. This CDR3 is built from 15 residues. CDR3 sequence reads: CASSVVLGQYNEQFF. For the CDR3, the DNA is TGTGCCAGCAGCGTCGTATTGGGACAGTACAATGAGCAGTTCTTC.

J is TRBJ2-1 and V is TRBV4-2, with 13 bases matching TRBD2. The CDR3 contains 15 residues. The J segment lost 8 bases and the V segment lost 1 base, leaving 2 bases of the junction unmatched. Germline CDR1 LGHNA, CDR2 YNFKEQ. The CDR3 region has the DNA TGTGCCAGCAGCCAAGCACTAGCGGGGGGGGATGAGCAGTTCTTC. This sequence encodes CASSQALAGGDEQFF.

This chain links TRBV18 with TRBJ1-1; 8 bases fit TRBD1. The CDR3 length is 16 residues. Germline V CDR1 and CDR2: KGHSH, LQKENI. V was clipped by 7 bases and J by 4 bases; unmatched bases: 14. CDR3 residues: CASLPGQVGTGTEAFF. The CDR3 coding sequence is TGTGCCAGCTTACCGGGACAGGTAGGGACCGGCACTGAAGCTTTCTTT. Together with reference TRBV18 and TRBJ1-1, the CDR3 gives the full variable domain: NAGVMQNPRHLVRRRGQEARLRCSPMKGHSHVYWYRQLPEEGLKFMVYLQKENIIDESGMPKERFSAEFPKEGPSILRIQQVVRGDSAAYFCASLPGQVGTGTEAFFGQGTRLTVV.

Written as DNA, the CDR3 is TGCGCCAGCAGCCTCCGGGACAGCCACTCTGGAAACACCATATATTTT. Amino acid sequence: CASSLRDSHSGNTIYF. This chain joins TRBV5-1 and TRBJ1-3; 7 bases line up with TRBD1. The ends lost 4 bases at V and 0 bases at J; junction bases unmatched: 7. Per germline, CDR1 SGHRS and CDR2 YFSETQ. The CDR3 runs to 16 residues. The full variable domain, with the rest looked up from reference TRBV5-1 and TRBJ1-3, is KAGVTQTPRYLIKTRGQQVTLSCSPISGHRSVSWYQQTPGQGLQFLFEYFSETQRNKGNFPGRFSGRQFSNSRSEMNVSTLELGDSALYLCASSLRDSHSGNTIYFGEGSWLTVV.

The genes are TRBV11-2 and TRBJ2-1; D is ambiguous. Germline loops: CDR1 SGHAT, CDR2 FQNNGV. The length of the CDR3 is 15 residues. V lost 1 base and J lost 2, with 9 bases in between. The chain's CDR3 is CASSLATGPYNEQFF. The DNA for the CDR3 is TGTGCCAGCAGCTTAGCGACTGGACCCTACAATGAGCAGTTCTTC.